This TCR beta chain originates from a study of blood T cell repertoires in COVID-19. On the study more broadly: From T cells, B-cell-depleted T cells, or PBMCs came the material, which was cDNA or gDNA.

The trim removed 6 bases at V and 2 bases at J, leaving 10 bases unmatched. CDR3 length: 16 residues. Germline loops: CDR1 ENHRY, CDR2 SYGVKD. Those enrolled, adults aged about 18 to 89 years, came from roughly 22 US areas. Clinical history reported by participants formed the basis on which cohorts were assigned. The assay was immunoSEQ multiplex PCR, and TCRdb's table has in-frame clones only and misses some. Counted here are fewer than 350,000 clones, around 88% occurring once; the ten biggest clones make up 6% to 6.5%. The chain has TRBV10-3 and TRBJ2-3; TRBD1 agrees at 8 bases. The receptor comes from a woman aged 40-49 years who had recovered from COVID-19. Sequencing was carried out using PBMCs or T cells enriched from blood (not recorded which). The CDR3 loop is CAISREQGAYTDTQYF. The CDR3 DNA sequence: TGTGCCATCAGCCGTGAGCAGGGGGCGTACACAGATACGCAGTATTTT.